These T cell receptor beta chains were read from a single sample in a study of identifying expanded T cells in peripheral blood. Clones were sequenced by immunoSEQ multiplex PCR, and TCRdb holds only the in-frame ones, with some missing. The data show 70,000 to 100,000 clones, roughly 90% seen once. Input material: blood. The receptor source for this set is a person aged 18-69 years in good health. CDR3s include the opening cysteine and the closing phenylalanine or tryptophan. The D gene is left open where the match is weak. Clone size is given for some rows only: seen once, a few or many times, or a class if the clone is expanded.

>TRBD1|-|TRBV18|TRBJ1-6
CASSPRTGERSPLHF
TGTGCCAGCTCACCAAGGACAGGGGAACGTTCACCCCTCCACTTT
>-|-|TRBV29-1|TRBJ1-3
CSGVPISSGNTIYF
TGCAGCGGGGTTCCGATTAGCTCTGGAAACACCATATATTTT
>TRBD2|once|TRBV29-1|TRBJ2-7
CSATASLRTSGSLYEQYF
TGCAGCGCTACCGCCTCTCTTCGTACTAGCGGGAGTCTTTACGAGCAGTACTTC
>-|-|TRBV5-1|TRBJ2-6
CASSLDASGANVLTF
TGCGCCAGCAGCTTGGATGCCTCTGGGGCCAACGTCCTGACTTTC
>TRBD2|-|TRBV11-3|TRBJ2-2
CASSPSSGGLTGELFF
TGTGCCAGCAGCCCTTCTAGCGGGGGACTCACCGGGGAGCTGTTTTTT
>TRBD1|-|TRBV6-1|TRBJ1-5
CASSGGQGASPNQPQHF
TGTGCCAGCAGTGGGGGACAGGGGGCGTCCCCCAATCAGCCCCAGCATTTT
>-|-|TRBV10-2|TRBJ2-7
CASRDIPYEQYF
TGCGCCAGCCGGGACATCCCTTACGAGCAGTACTTC
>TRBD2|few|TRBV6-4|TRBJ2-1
CASSGGGGGFHEQFF
TGTGCCAGCAGTGGGGGGGGAGGTGGCTTTCATGAGCAGTTCTTC
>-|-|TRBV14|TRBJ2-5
CASSQVSGRETQYF
TGTGCCAGCAGCCAAGTGTCAGGGAGAGAGACCCAGTACTTC
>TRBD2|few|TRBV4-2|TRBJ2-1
CASSQGTAGGYNEQFF
TGTGCCAGCAGCCAAGGCACAGCGGGGGGGTACAATGAGCAGTTCTTC
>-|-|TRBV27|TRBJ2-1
CASAHRKVEFF
TGTGCCAGCGCCCACCGGAAGGTAGAGTTCTTC
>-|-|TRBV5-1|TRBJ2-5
CASRLVGEETQYF
TGCGCCAGCAGGCTGGTGGGGGAAGAGACCCAGTACTTC
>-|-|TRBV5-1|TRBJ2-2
CASSLGPASAGELFF
TGCGCCAGCAGCTTGGGACCAGCGAGTGCCGGGGAGCTGTTTTTT
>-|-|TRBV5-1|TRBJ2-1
CASSLEISSAEQFF
TGCGCCAGCAGCTTGGAAATTAGCAGTGCTGAGCAGTTCTTC
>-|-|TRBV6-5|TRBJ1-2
CASSRGAGYGYTF
TGTGCCAGCAGTCGGGGGGCAGGCTATGGCTACACCTTC
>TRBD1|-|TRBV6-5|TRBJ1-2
CASRSIGQGMSGYTF
TGTGCCAGCAGATCAATCGGACAGGGTATGAGTGGCTACACCTTC
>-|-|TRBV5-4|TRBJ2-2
CASNVSPGSGELFF
TGTGCCAGCAACGTGTCCCCAGGGTCCGGGGAGCTGTTTTTT
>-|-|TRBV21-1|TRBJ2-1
CASRKDRTVPAYNEQFF
TGTGCCAGCAGGAAGGACAGGACGGTTCCAGCCTACAATGAGCAGTTCTTC
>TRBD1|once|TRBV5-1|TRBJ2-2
CASSPATGATNTGELFF
TGCGCCAGCAGCCCTGCAACAGGGGCGACAAACACCGGGGAGCTGTTTTTT
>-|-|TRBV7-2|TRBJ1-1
CASSFGQTEAFF
TGTGCCAGCAGCTTTGGGCAGACTGAAGCTTTCTTT
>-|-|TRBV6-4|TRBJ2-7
CASSPDGSSYEQYF
TGTGCCAGCAGCCCGGACGGGAGCTCCTACGAGCAGTACTTC
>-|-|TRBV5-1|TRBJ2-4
CASSLAGVDIQYF
TGCGCCAGCAGCTTGGCAGGGGTGGACATTCAGTACTTC
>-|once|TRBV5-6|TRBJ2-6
CASSLGRYGANVLTF
TGTGCCAGCAGCTTGGGGCGATACGGGGCCAACGTCCTGACTTTC
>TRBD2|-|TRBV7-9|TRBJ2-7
CASSWGLAGVGEQYF
TGTGCCAGCAGCTGGGGACTAGCGGGAGTCGGCGAGCAGTACTTC
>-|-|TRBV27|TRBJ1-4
CASSPPRQALFF
TGTGCCAGCAGCCCACCCCGACAGGCGCTCTTTTTT
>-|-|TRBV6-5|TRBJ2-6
CASRAGIAGANVLTF
TGTGCCAGCAGGGCCGGGATAGCTGGGGCCAACGTCCTGACTTTC
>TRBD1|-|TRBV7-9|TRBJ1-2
CASSRRDRGWGGYTF
TGTGCCAGCAGCCGCCGGGACAGGGGGTGGGGTGGCTACACCTTC
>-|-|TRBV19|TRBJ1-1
CASRTRGAGMNTEAFF
TGTGCCAGTAGGACTAGGGGTGCGGGCATGAACACTGAAGCTTTCTTT
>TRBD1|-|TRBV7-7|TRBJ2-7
CASSTGTGSEEQYF
TGTGCCAGCAGTACCGGGACAGGGAGTGAGGAGCAGTACTTC
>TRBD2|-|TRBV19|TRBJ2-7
CASRETGTSVGGEQYF
TGTGCCAGTAGGGAAACCGGGACTAGCGTAGGAGGCGAGCAGTACTTC
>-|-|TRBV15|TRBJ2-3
CATRISPAGRTDTQYF
TGTGCCACCAGGATATCGCCTGCGGGTCGCACAGATACGCAGTATTTT
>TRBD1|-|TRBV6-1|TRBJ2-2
CASSVGQGNAGELFF
TGTGCCAGCAGTGTGGGACAGGGTAACGCCGGGGAGCTGTTTTTT
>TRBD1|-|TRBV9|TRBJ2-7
CASSVDRGREQYF
TGTGCCAGCAGCGTGGACAGGGGGAGGGAGCAGTACTTC
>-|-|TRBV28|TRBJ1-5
CASSLSTQPQHF
TGTGCCAGCAGCTTGTCTACTCAGCCCCAGCATTTT
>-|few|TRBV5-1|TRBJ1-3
CASSLTDSGNTIYF
TGCGCCAGCAGCTTGACGGACTCTGGAAACACCATATATTTT
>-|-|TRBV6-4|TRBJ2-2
CASSLRDTGELFF
TGTGCCAGCAGTCTCAGGGACACCGGGGAGCTGTTTTTT
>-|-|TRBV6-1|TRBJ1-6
CASSERTENSPLHF
TGTGCCAGCAGTGAAAGGACAGAAAATTCACCCCTCCACTTT
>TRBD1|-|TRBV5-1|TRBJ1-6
CASSLAGTGYSPLHF
TGCGCCAGCAGCTTGGCCGGGACAGGGTATTCACCCCTCCACTTT
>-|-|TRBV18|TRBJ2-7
CASSRTTYEQYF
TGTGCCAGCTCCCGTACGACCTACGAGCAGTACTTC
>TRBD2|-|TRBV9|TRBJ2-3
CASSVATRRLAGEADTQYF
TGTGCCAGCAGCGTAGCTACGAGGCGACTAGCGGGAGAGGCAGATACGCAGTATTTT
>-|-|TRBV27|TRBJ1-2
CASSHPWGLGYTF
TGTGCCAGCAGTCATCCGTGGGGATTGGGCTACACCTTC
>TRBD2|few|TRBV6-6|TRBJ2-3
CASSYPGLAGTDTQYF
TGTGCCAGCAGTTACCCCGGGCTAGCGGGAACAGATACGCAGTATTTT
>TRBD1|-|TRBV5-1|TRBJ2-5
CASSYTGVATQYF
TGCGCCAGCAGCTACACAGGGGTTGCGACCCAGTACTTC
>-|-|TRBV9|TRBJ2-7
CASSVGQGSPYEQYF
TGTGCCAGCAGCGTGGGGCAGGGGTCACCCTACGAGCAGTACTTC
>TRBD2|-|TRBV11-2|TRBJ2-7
CASSLTGGPNEQYF
TGTGCCAGCAGCTTAACGGGGGGGCCGAACGAGCAGTACTTC
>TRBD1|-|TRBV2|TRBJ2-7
CASSGDRGIEQYF
TGTGCCAGCAGTGGGGACAGGGGGATCGAGCAGTACTTC
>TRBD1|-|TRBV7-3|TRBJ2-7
CASSSRRGQSYEQYF
TGTGCCAGCAGCTCCCGTCGGGGACAGTCCTACGAGCAGTACTTC
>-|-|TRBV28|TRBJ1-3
CASSLFTVLTGNTIYF
TGTGCCAGCAGTTTGTTCACAGTTCTGACTGGAAACACCATATATTTT
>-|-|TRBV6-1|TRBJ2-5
CASNGDQETQYF
TGTGCCAGCAATGGAGACCAAGAGACCCAGTACTTC
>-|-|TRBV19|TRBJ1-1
CASINTEAFF
TGTGCCAGTATCAACACTGAAGCTTTCTTT
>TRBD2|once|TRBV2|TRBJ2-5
CASSPGLAGGQETQYF
TGTGCCAGCAGCCCCGGACTAGCGGGGGGCCAAGAGACCCAGTACTTC
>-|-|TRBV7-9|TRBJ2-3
CASSLRRGRLTTDTQYF
TGTGCCAGCAGCTTAAGGAGGGGGAGGCTAACCACAGATACGCAGTATTTT
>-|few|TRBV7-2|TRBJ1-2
CASSPAAYGYTF
TGTGCCAGCAGCCCGGCGGCATATGGCTACACCTTC
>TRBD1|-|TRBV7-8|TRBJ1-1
CASRTQGGNTEAFF
TGTGCCAGCAGAACCCAGGGGGGGAACACTGAAGCTTTCTTT
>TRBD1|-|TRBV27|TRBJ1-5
CASSSTGVGQPQHF
TGTGCCAGCAGTTCGACAGGGGTTGGTCAGCCCCAGCATTTT